Described below is a single TCR beta chain sequence and its context. The sample belongs to a study of T cells in Graves' hyperthyroidism and ophthalmopathy. Researchers took RNA transcripts and amplified the TCR beta CDR3 regions from them. First-round RT-PCR of the TCR CDR3 relied on the HTBI primer set. TCRdb reprocessed the multiplex PCR reads via MiXCR and lists one record per CDR3 protein. Of 300,000 to 400,000 distinct CDR3 sequences in the sample, over 15% were seen once. Germline CDR1 and CDR2: MNHEY and SVGAGI. The CDR3 consists of 11 residues. V dropped 4 bases and J dropped 4 bases, with 5 bases sitting between them. In making diagnoses, clinical symptoms, serum thyroxine and TRAb, thyroid ultrasound and orbital computed tomography were all used.

This sequence originates from a woman aged 45-60 years with Graves' hyperthyroidism. V usage is TRBV6-5 and J usage is TRBJ2-7; D gene ambiguous. The sample comprised blood. CDR3 DNA: TGTGCCAGCAGTTCCGATTACGAGCAGTACGTC. Translated: CASSSDYEQYV.